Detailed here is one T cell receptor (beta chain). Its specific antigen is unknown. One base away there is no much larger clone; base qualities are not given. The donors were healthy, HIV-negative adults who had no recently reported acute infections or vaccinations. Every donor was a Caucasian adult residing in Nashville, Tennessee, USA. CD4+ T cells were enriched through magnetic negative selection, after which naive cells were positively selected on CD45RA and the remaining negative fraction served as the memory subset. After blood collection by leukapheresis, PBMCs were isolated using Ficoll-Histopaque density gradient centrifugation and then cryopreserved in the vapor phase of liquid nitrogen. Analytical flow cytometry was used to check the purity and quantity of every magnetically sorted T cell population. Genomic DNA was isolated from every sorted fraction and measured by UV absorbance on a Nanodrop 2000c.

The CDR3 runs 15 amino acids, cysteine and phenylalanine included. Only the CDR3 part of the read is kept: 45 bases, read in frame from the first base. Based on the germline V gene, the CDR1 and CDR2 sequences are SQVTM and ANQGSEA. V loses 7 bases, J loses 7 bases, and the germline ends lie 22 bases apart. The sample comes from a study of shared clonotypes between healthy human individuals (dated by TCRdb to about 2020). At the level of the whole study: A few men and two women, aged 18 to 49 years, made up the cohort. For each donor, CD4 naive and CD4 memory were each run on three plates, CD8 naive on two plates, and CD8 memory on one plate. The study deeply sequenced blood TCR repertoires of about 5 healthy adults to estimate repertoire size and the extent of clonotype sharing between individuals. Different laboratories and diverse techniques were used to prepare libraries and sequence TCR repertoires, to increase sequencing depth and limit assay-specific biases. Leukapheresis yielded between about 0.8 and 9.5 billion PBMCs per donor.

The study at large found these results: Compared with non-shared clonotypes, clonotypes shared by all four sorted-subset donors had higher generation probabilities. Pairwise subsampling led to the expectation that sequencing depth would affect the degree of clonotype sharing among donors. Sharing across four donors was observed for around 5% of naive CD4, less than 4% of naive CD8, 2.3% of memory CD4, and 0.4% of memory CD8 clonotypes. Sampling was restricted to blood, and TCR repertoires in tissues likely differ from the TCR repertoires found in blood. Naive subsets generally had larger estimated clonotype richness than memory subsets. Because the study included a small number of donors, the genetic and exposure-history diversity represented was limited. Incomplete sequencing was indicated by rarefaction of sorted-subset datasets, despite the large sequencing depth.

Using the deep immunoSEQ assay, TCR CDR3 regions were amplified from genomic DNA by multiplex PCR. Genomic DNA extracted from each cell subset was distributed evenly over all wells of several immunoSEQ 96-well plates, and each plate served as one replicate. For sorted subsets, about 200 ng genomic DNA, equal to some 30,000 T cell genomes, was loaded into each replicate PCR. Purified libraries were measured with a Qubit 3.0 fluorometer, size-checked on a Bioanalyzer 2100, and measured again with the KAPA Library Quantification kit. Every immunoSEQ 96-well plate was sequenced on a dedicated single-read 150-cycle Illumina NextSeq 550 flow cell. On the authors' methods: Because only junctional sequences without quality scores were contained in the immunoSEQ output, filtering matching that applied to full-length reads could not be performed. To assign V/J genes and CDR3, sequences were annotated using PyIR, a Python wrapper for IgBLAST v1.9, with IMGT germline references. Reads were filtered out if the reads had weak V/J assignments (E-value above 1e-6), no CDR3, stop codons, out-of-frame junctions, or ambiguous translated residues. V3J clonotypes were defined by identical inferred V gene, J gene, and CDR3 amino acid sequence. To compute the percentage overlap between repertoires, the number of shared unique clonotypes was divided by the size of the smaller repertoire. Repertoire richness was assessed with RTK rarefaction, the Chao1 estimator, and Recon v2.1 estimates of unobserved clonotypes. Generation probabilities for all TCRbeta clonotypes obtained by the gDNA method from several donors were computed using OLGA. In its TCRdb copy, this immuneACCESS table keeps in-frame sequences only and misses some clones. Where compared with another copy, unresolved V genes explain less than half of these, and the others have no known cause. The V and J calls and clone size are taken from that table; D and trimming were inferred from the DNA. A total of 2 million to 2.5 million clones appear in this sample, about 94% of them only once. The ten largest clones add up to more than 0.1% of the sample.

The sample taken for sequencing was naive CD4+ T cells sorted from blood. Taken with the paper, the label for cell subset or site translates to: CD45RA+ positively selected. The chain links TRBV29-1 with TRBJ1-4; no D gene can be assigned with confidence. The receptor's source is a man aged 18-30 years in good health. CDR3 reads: CSASPGGAKGEKLFF. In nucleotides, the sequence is TGCAGCGCCTCACCAGGAGGAGCCAAGGGTGAAAAACTGTTTTTT.